This TCR beta chain was sequenced for a study of neoadjuvant anti-PD-1 for oral cavity cancer. At the level of the study: Before surgery, most patients got three to four biweekly 3 mg/kg nivolumab doses.

Trimming pared 4 bases from V and 7 bases from J, leaving 18 bases between. The CDR3 runs to 14 residues. Germline V gene sequence: CDR1 SGHRS, CDR2 YFSETQ. As regards this clone: Antigen unknown.

Study-wide results and caveats: Post-nivolumab, blood T cell clonality was significantly elevated in non-responders. TCR analyses covered only three patients per response group.

Blood cells were analyzed directly, without culture or expansion. Produced via immunoSEQ multiplex PCR; TCRdb's table is partial and in-frame only. The top ten clones hold around 3.1% of a sample with 11,000 to 15,000 clones, around two thirds of them seen once. The chain employs TRBV5-1 and TRBJ2-7; possible D gene TRBD2, 5 bases. Sequencing was performed on PBMCs, taken before nivolumab (anti-PD-1) treatment. This clonotype originated in a person between 35 and 79 years old with oral cavity squamous cell carcinoma. CDR3 nucleotide sequence: TGCGCCAGCAGCCCAGAGGACTTCAAGAAGGAGCAGTACTTC. Amino acid sequence: CASSPEDFKKEQYF.